This T cell receptor (beta chain) appears in the sequencing data of a study of monozygotic twins with inflammatory bowel disease. Notes on the study in general: Against healthy co-twins, IBD patients had lower TCRbeta diversity (measured by inverse Simpson).

TCRdb re-called the 5' RACE reads; one entry per CDR3 protein, DNA not given. Recorded here are approximately 400,000 distinct CDR3 sequences; the top ten clones represent around 2.4%. On this clonotype itself: Its target is unknown.

The CDR3 has 14 amino acids. Germline V gene sequence: CDR1 WNHNN, CDR2 SYGVQD (reference sequence). The sequence derives from a human donor with ulcerative colitis or Crohn's disease, or a healthy co-twin of an affected twin (not recorded which). The rearrangement uses TRBV10-1 and TRBJ1-1; the D call from TCRdb, TRBD1, cannot be confirmed without DNA. The specimen was blood. CDR3 loop: CASSPYRGNTEAFF.